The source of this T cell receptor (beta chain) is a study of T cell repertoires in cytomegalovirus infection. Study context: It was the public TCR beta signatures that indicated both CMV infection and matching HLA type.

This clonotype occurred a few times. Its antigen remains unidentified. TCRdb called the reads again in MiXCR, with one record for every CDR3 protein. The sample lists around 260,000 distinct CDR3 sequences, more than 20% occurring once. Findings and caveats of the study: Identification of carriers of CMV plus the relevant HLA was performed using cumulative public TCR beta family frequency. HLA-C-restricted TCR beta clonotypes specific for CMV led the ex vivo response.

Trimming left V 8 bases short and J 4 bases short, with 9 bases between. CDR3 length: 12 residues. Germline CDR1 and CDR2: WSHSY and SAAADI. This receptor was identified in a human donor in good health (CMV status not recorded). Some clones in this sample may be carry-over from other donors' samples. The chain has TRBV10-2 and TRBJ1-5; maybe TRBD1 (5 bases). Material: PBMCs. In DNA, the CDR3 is TGCGCCAGCCGGGACTTAAATCAGCCCCAGCATTTT. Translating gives CASRDLNQPQHF.